This TCR beta chain stems from a study of T cell responses to AZD1222 COVID-19 vaccine. Only in-frame clones appear in the TCRdb table, and some are missing; sequencing was by immunoSEQ multiplex PCR. The data hold roughly 160,000 clones, with about 90% observed a single time. Germline V lookup: CDR1 KGHSH, CDR2 LQKENI. The CDR3 sequence is 12 residues long. Trimming stripped 3 bases from V and 4 bases from J, with 6 bases between. Both about-4-week and about-12-week second-dose recipients were combined. J is TRBJ2-5 and V is TRBV18; possibly TRBD2 for D (6 bases). The sequenced sample was peripheral blood, obtained 28 days after the second AZD1222 dose. The sequence was obtained from an adult who received the AZD1222 COVID-19 vaccine. In DNA, the CDR3 is TGTGCCAGCTCACCGGAGGGAGAGACCCAGTACTTC. This sequence encodes CASSPEGETQYF.